The rows below give T cell receptor beta chains drawn from one sample of a study of blood T cell repertoires in COVID-19. The table came from immunoSEQ multiplex PCR; TCRdb's copy has only in-frame clones and leaves some out. The sample includes hundreds of thousands of clones, around nine tenths of them seen just once. Sequenced material: peripheral blood. The receptor source for this set is a man aged 18-30 years with active or convalescent COVID-19. Both conserved end residues are part of each CDR3. The order of the fields is CDR3 protein, CDR3 DNA, clone size, V gene, CDR3 length, J gene, D gene. D genes are given only for firm matches. The size field is filled for only some rows; it gives once, few, many or a size class.

CASSSTSGRDVEQYF TGTGCCAGCAGCTCAACTAGCGGGAGGGACGTCGAGCAGTACTTC . TRBV5-4 15 TRBJ2-7 TRBD2
CAISADRGTEAFF TGTGCCATCAGCGCCGACAGGGGGACTGAAGCTTTCTTT . TRBV10-3 13 TRBJ1-1 TRBD1
CASSLRTHRGNEKLFF TGTGCCAGCAGCTTACGGACCCATAGGGGGAACGAAAAACTGTTTTTT . TRBV7-8 16 TRBJ1-4 .
CASSQDPGAGGYTF TGTGCCAGCAGCCAAGATCCAGGGGCGGGCGGCTACACCTTC . TRBV4-2 14 TRBJ1-2 .
CASSELGHHPNQPQHF TGTGCCAGCAGCGAACTGGGACATCATCCGAATCAGCCCCAGCATTTT . TRBV2 16 TRBJ1-5 .
CASSAGQGGPDEAFF TGCGCCAGCAGCGCAGGACAGGGGGGACCAGATGAAGCTTTCTTT . TRBV5-1 15 TRBJ1-1 TRBD1
CASSLLGAGQPQHF TGTGCCAGCAGTTTGTTGGGGGCGGGTCAGCCCCAGCATTTT . TRBV27 14 TRBJ1-5 .
CASSPIYRDSPLHF TGTGCCAGCTCACCGATTTACAGGGACTCACCCCTCCACTTT . TRBV18 14 TRBJ1-6 .
CASHWRVSTEAFF TGTGCCAGCCACTGGCGGGTAAGCACTGAAGCTTTCTTT . TRBV6-5 13 TRBJ1-1 .
CASKAQVAGEVETQYF TGTGCCAGTAAGGCCCAGGTAGCGGGGGAGGTGGAGACCCAGTACTTC . TRBV19 16 TRBJ2-5 TRBD2
CASSSGQARNYGYTF TGCGCCAGCAGCTCGGGACAGGCAAGAAACTATGGCTACACCTTC once TRBV5-1 15 TRBJ1-2 TRBD1
CASSSLTGTSQPQHF TGTGCCAGCAGTTCCTTGACAGGGACGAGTCAGCCCCAGCATTTT once TRBV27 15 TRBJ1-5 TRBD1
CASRGGALYEQYF TGTGCCAGCAGAGGGGGGGCGCTCTACGAGCAGTACTTC . TRBV5-8 13 TRBJ2-7 .
CASSFETGPLQETQYF TGTGCCAGCAGTTTTGAAACAGGGCCACTCCAAGAGACCCAGTACTTC . TRBV27 16 TRBJ2-5 .
CASSLKPAGGLQETQYF TGTGCCAGCAGCTTGAAGCCAGCGGGGGGGTTACAAGAGACCCAGTACTTC . TRBV7-3 17 TRBJ2-5 TRBD2
CASSLNRGLSYEQYF TGTGCCAGCAGCTTAAACAGGGGGCTCTCCTACGAGCAGTACTTC . TRBV7-9 15 TRBJ2-7 TRBD1
CASSSYGGLYGYTF TGTGCCAGCAGCTCCTACGGGGGGCTCTATGGCTACACCTTC once TRBV11-1 14 TRBJ1-2 .
CASSFLSGNTIYF TGTGCCAGCAGCTTCCTATCTGGAAACACCATATATTTT once TRBV11-2 13 TRBJ1-3 .
CASSLRTSGSLGDEQFF TGTGCCAGCAGCTTAAGGACTAGCGGGAGTCTCGGGGATGAGCAGTTCTTC . TRBV7-9 17 TRBJ2-1 TRBD2
CASSAAGGHDTQYF TGTGCCAGCAGCGCAGCGGGAGGTCACGATACGCAGTATTTT once TRBV9 14 TRBJ2-3 TRBD2
CASSELRNTGELFF TGCGCCAGCAGTGAGTTGAGAAACACCGGGGAGCTGTTTTTT . TRBV10-1 14 TRBJ2-2 .
CASSQDATDRGSYGYTF TGCGCCAGCAGCCAAGACGCGACAGACAGGGGATCCTATGGCTACACCTTC . TRBV4-3 17 TRBJ1-2 TRBD1
CASSSPGTGHYGYTF TGTGCCAGCAGTTCCCCCGGGACAGGGCACTATGGCTACACCTTC . TRBV25-1 15 TRBJ1-2 TRBD1
CASSKAVDRGRSYNSPLHF TGTGCCAGCAGCAAAGCAGTGGACAGGGGAAGATCCTATAATTCACCCCTCCACTTT . TRBV21-1 19 TRBJ1-6 .
CASSLVASGNNEQFF TGTGCCAGCAGCTTGGTTGCTAGCGGAAACAATGAGCAGTTCTTC . TRBV5-4 15 TRBJ2-1 TRBD2
CASSFGSASNTGELFF TGTGCCAGCAGCTTCGGTAGCGCCTCGAACACCGGGGAGCTGTTTTTT . TRBV7-9 16 TRBJ2-2 .
CASSLYQQGARNTIYF TGCGCCAGCAGTCTCTACCAACAGGGGGCTCGGAACACCATATATTTT . TRBV23-1 16 TRBJ1-3 TRBD1
CASSSNRGGSIPDTQYF TGTGCCAGTAGTAGTAACAGGGGGGGTAGTATCCCAGATACGCAGTATTTT . TRBV19 17 TRBJ2-3 .
CSVQQGTLNTEAFF TGCAGCGTGCAACAGGGAACTCTGAACACTGAAGCTTTCTTT . TRBV29-1 14 TRBJ1-1 .
CASSMWRDSNQPQHF TGTGCCAGTAGTATGTGGAGGGATAGCAATCAGCCCCAGCATTTT . TRBV19 15 TRBJ1-5 .
CASSGPSGGLTDTQYF TGTGCCAGCAGCGGACCTAGCGGGGGGCTCACAGATACGCAGTATTTT once TRBV7-2 16 TRBJ2-3 TRBD2
CASSQGAREKLFF TGCGCCAGCAGCCAGGGGGCCCGGGAAAAACTGTTTTTT . TRBV5-1 13 TRBJ1-4 TRBD1
CASSVLAEDTQYF TGTGCCAGTAGCGTCCTGGCGGAGGATACGCAGTATTTT . TRBV19 13 TRBJ2-3 .
CASSPRAAELAKNIQYF TGTGCCAGCAGCCCAAGGGCAGCGGAGCTAGCCAAAAACATTCAGTACTTC . TRBV7-2 17 TRBJ2-4 .
CASSPAGTTNEKLFF TGCGCCAGCAGCCCGGCGGGGACAACTAATGAAAAACTGTTTTTT . TRBV4-3 15 TRBJ1-4 .
CASSNVKGANGYTF TGTGCCAGTAGTAACGTGAAGGGGGCGAATGGCTACACCTTC . TRBV19 14 TRBJ1-2 TRBD1
CASSRGGDYGYTF TGTGCCAGTAGTCGGGGGGGCGACTATGGCTACACCTTC . TRBV19 13 TRBJ1-2 .
CASSTPYITSGSMTKNIQYF TGTGCCAGTAGTACGCCCTATATTACTAGCGGGAGTATGACCAAAAACATTCAGTACTTC . TRBV19 20 TRBJ2-4 TRBD2
CATWSGTLNEKLFF TGTGCCACCTGGTCCGGGACACTTAATGAAAAACTGTTTTTT . TRBV10-3 14 TRBJ1-4 .
CASSPLASPGYQPQHF TGTGCCAGCAGCCCCTTAGCAAGCCCCGGGTACCAGCCCCAGCATTTT . TRBV7-8 16 TRBJ1-5 .
CAISESLGNTIYF TGTGCCATCAGTGAGAGCCTTGGAAACACCATATATTTT . TRBV10-3 13 TRBJ1-3 .
CASSLPGGLETEAFF TGTGCCAGCAGCTTACCAGGGGGATTGGAAACTGAAGCTTTCTTT . TRBV7-9 15 TRBJ1-1 TRBD1
CASSLSPRASGTYNEQFF TGTGCCAGCAGTTTAAGCCCCAGGGCTAGCGGCACTTACAATGAGCAGTTCTTC . TRBV28 18 TRBJ2-1 TRBD2
CAWSAGTDNTGELFF TGTGCCTGGAGCGCCGGGACAGACAACACCGGGGAGCTGTTTTTT . TRBV30 15 TRBJ2-2 TRBD1
CASSRTGGGGYTF TGTGCCAGCAGCCGGACAGGGGGCGGCGGCTACACCTTC . TRBV7-6 13 TRBJ1-2 TRBD1
CASSQDLFPYAEQYF TGTGCCAGCAGCCAAGATCTTTTCCCCTACGCCGAGCAGTACTTC . TRBV3-1/TRBV3-2 15 TRBJ2-7 .
CASSPWTSGRVVQETQYF TGTGCCAGCTCACCGTGGACTAGCGGGAGGGTCGTCCAAGAGACCCAGTACTTC . TRBV18 18 TRBJ2-5 TRBD2
CASSPGGSAKNIQYF TGTGCCAGCTCACCAGGGGGCTCCGCCAAAAACATTCAGTACTTC . TRBV18 15 TRBJ2-4 .
CASSQTPLTGQGKRIYGYTF TGCGCCAGCAGTCAAACCCCACTCACGGGACAGGGGAAAAGGATCTATGGCTACACCTTC . TRBV23-1 20 TRBJ1-2 TRBD1
CASSVRAGVGELFF TGTGCCAGCAGCGTAAGGGCGGGGGTCGGGGAGCTGTTTTTT . TRBV9 14 TRBJ2-2 TRBD2
CASSSTLGQGVMNTEAFF TGTGCCAGCAGTAGTACCCTAGGACAGGGAGTTATGAACACTGAAGCTTTCTTT . TRBV2 18 TRBJ1-1 TRBD1